This is a list of T cell receptor beta chains from one sample in a study of blood T cell repertoires in COVID-19. Only in-frame clones appear in the TCRdb table, and some are missing; sequencing was by immunoSEQ multiplex PCR. Of some 250,000 clones in the sample, about 80% were seen once. The sample comprised PBMCs or T cells enriched from blood (not recorded which). The source is a man in his forties or fifties who had recovered from COVID-19. Each CDR3 is given with its conserved first and last residue. A D gene is named only where the DNA matches it firmly. Not all rows give a size; the values are once, few, many and, for expanded clones, a class.

d_call	v_call	clone_size	j_call	cdr3_aa	cdr3_nt
.	TRBV12-3/TRBV12-4	.	TRBJ1-5	CASRPDTAQPQHF	TGTGCCAGCAGACCCGACACTGCCCAGCCCCAGCATTTT
.	TRBV29-1	once	TRBJ2-3	CSVGDVTDTQYF	TGCAGCGTTGGAGACGTCACAGATACGCAGTATTTT
TRBD1	TRBV2	.	TRBJ2-3	CASVPDRPTDTQYF	TGTGCCAGCGTACCGGACAGGCCCACAGATACGCAGTATTTT
TRBD1	TRBV5-4	.	TRBJ2-1	CASSSRDSNYNEQFF	TGTGCCAGCAGCTCCCGGGACAGCAACTACAATGAGCAGTTCTTC
.	TRBV5-5	.	TRBJ2-1	CASSLGAGDEQFF	TGTGCCAGCAGCTTAGGGGCTGGGGATGAGCAGTTCTTC
TRBD2	TRBV9	.	TRBJ2-7	CASSGGTSSPSYEQYF	TGTGCCAGCAGCGGAGGGACTAGCTCCCCCTCCTACGAGCAGTACTTC
TRBD2	TRBV5-1	.	TRBJ2-1	CACRSGTSSYNEQFF	TGCGCCTGCCGCTCCGGGACTAGCTCCTACAATGAGCAGTTCTTC
TRBD1	TRBV9	.	TRBJ1-2	CASSAGDRVRANYGYTF	TGTGCCAGCAGCGCCGGGGACAGGGTTCGGGCAAACTATGGCTACACCTTC
.	TRBV4-2	.	TRBJ1-1	CASSPSGGVGNTEAFF	TGTGCCAGCAGCCCAAGCGGGGGAGTGGGGAACACTGAAGCTTTCTTT
TRBD2	TRBV5-1	.	TRBJ2-1	CASRNFGLADSYNEQFF	TGCGCCAGCAGAAATTTCGGACTAGCGGACTCCTACAATGAGCAGTTCTTC
.	TRBV19	.	TRBJ1-6	CASSIPGASPLHF	TGTGCCAGTAGTATTCCAGGGGCTTCACCCCTCCACTTT
.	TRBV7-2	.	TRBJ1-1	CASSSTQGTEAFF	TGTGCCAGCAGCTCCACCCAGGGAACTGAAGCTTTCTTT
.	TRBV19	.	TRBJ2-2	CASSMIWGATGELFF	TGTGCCAGTAGTATGATATGGGGAGCCACCGGGGAGCTGTTTTTT
.	TRBV6-5	.	TRBJ1-3	CASRAGFTGNTIYF	TGTGCCAGCAGGGCAGGGTTCACTGGAAACACCATATATTTT
.	TRBV9	.	TRBJ2-3	CASSVGRNTDTQYF	TGTGCCAGCAGCGTAGGCAGGAATACAGATACGCAGTATTTT
.	TRBV5-8	.	TRBJ1-6	CASSRGGASSPLHF	TGTGCCAGCAGCCGTGGGGGGGCTAGTTCACCCCTCCACTTT
TRBD1	TRBV6-5	.	TRBJ1-5	CASSPTGESNQPQHF	TGTGCCAGCAGTCCGACAGGGGAAAGCAATCAGCCCCAGCATTTT
.	TRBV28	.	TRBJ1-1	CASKGTEWFEAFF	TGTGCCAGCAAAGGGACTGAGTGGTTTGAAGCTTTCTTT
TRBD2	TRBV30	few	TRBJ2-2	CAWGRTSTPSRSGELFF	TGTGCCTGGGGTCGGACTAGTACCCCCTCGAGGTCCGGGGAGCTGTTTTTT
.	TRBV6-5	.	TRBJ2-7	CASTSGLFYEQYF	TGTGCCAGCACCTCGGGACTTTTCTACGAGCAGTACTTC
.	TRBV27	.	TRBJ2-7	CASNSPGSEQYF	TGTGCCAGCAACTCGCCCGGGTCGGAGCAGTACTTC
.	TRBV18	.	TRBJ2-1	CASSPPYRTSDNEQFF	TGTGCCAGCTCACCGCCCTACCGGACTTCGGACAATGAGCAGTTCTTC
TRBD1	TRBV30	.	TRBJ1-2	CAYMTGVYGYTF	TGTGCCTACATGACAGGGGTCTATGGCTACACCTTC
TRBD2	TRBV5-1	.	TRBJ2-5	CASSLLAGDETQYF	TGCGCCAGCAGCTTACTAGCGGGGGATGAGACCCAGTACTTC
.	TRBV30	.	TRBJ1-4	CAWSIVNEKLFF	TGTGCCTGGAGTATAGTCAATGAAAAACTGTTTTTT
.	TRBV4-1	.	TRBJ2-7	CASSQASAYEQYF	TGCGCCAGCAGCCAAGCCTCAGCCTACGAGCAGTACTTC
.	TRBV5-5	.	TRBJ1-5	CASSFLSGANQPQHF	TGTGCCAGCAGCTTCCTTTCAGGGGCCAATCAGCCCCAGCATTTT
TRBD2	TRBV5-1	few	TRBJ2-1	CASTWGTTHEQFF	TGCGCCAGCACTTGGGGGACTACCCATGAGCAGTTCTTC
.	TRBV27	.	TRBJ1-3	CASSLATVSGNTIYF	TGTGCCAGCAGTTTAGCGACAGTCTCTGGAAACACCATATATTTT
TRBD1	TRBV10-3	.	TRBJ1-5	CAISQGVSNQPQHF	TGTGCCATCAGTCAGGGGGTAAGCAATCAGCCCCAGCATTTT
TRBD2	TRBV18	.	TRBJ2-3	CASSRSLAGWEDTQYF	TGTGCCAGCTCTCGATCACTAGCGGGATGGGAAGATACGCAGTATTTT
.	TRBV7-9	once	TRBJ1-2	CASNRLVDYGYTF	TGTGCCAGCAACCGGTTGGTGGACTATGGCTACACCTTC
TRBD2	TRBV2	.	TRBJ2-1	CASREQREGYNEQFF	TGTGCCAGCAGGGAGCAGCGGGAAGGGTATAATGAGCAGTTCTTC
TRBD1	TRBV7-3	.	TRBJ2-3	CASSLTGQGANTQYF	TGTGCCAGCAGCTTAACTGGACAGGGGGCCAATACGCAGTATTTT
.	TRBV5-1	.	TRBJ2-5	CASSVGGDQETQYF	TGCGCCAGCAGTGTAGGGGGGGACCAAGAGACCCAGTACTTC
.	TRBV11-2	.	TRBJ2-7	CASRIAGRSSYEQYF	TGTGCCAGCAGAATCGCTGGGCGAAGCTCCTACGAGCAGTACTTC
TRBD2	TRBV7-3	.	TRBJ2-1	CASSFASGSMDEQFF	TGTGCCAGCAGCTTTGCTAGCGGGAGCATGGATGAGCAGTTCTTC
.	TRBV7-7	.	TRBJ2-2	CASSFGGLGTGELFF	TGTGCCAGCAGCTTCGGAGGATTAGGGACCGGGGAGCTGTTTTTT
.	TRBV18	.	TRBJ1-6	CASVTTPAATLHF	TGTGCCAGCGTCACCACGCCGGCGGCCACCCTCCACTTT
TRBD1	TRBV11-2	.	TRBJ1-1	CASSLGGQGAGTEAFF	TGTGCCAGCAGCTTAGGGGGTCAGGGGGCAGGCACTGAAGCTTTCTTT
TRBD1	TRBV29-1	.	TRBJ2-7	CSVRGTGGEQYF	TGCAGCGTGAGGGGGACAGGAGGAGAGCAGTACTTC
.	TRBV24-1	.	TRBJ2-3	CATSDVSTDTQYF	TGTGCCACCAGTGACGTAAGCACAGATACGCAGTATTTT
.	TRBV7-3	.	TRBJ1-1	CASSRGSNTEAFF	TGTGCCAGCAGCCGTGGGAGTAACACTGAAGCTTTCTTT
TRBD2	TRBV28	.	TRBJ2-2	CASSSAGLAGGSNTGELFF	TGTGCCAGCAGTTCCGCGGGACTAGCGGGAGGTTCAAACACCGGGGAGCTGTTTTTT
.	TRBV11-1	.	TRBJ2-4	CASSTGDRTIQYF	TGTGCCAGCAGCACAGGTGACCGGACCATTCAGTACTTC
.	TRBV19	.	TRBJ1-5	CASRTGFGVGQPQHF	TGTGCCAGCAGAACGGGGTTCGGGGTTGGTCAGCCCCAGCATTTT
TRBD2	TRBV14	.	TRBJ2-3	CASSQTGGPAGDTQYF	TGTGCCAGCAGCCAGACGGGGGGACCAGCGGGAGATACGCAGTATTTT
TRBD1	TRBV5-8	.	TRBJ2-1	CASSSDRGLVEQFF	TGTGCCAGCAGCTCGGACAGGGGGCTGGTCGAGCAGTTCTTC
.	TRBV25-1	.	TRBJ1-3	CASSESPPGGNTIYF	TGTGCCAGCAGTGAATCTCCCCCGGGTGGAAACACCATATATTTT
.	TRBV6-5	.	TRBJ1-1	CASSYVPRGTEAFF	TGTGCCAGCAGTTACGTCCCGAGGGGGACTGAAGCTTTCTTT
TRBD1	TRBV16	.	TRBJ1-1	CASSQTGTGRTEAFF	TGTGCCAGCAGCCAGACCGGGACAGGGAGGACTGAAGCTTTCTTT
TRBD1	TRBV5-1	.	TRBJ2-3	CASSLEGQGVDTQYF	TGCGCCAGCAGCTTGGAGGGACAGGGGGTAGATACGCAGTATTTT
.	TRBV29-1	.	TRBJ1-5	CSVGGVQANQPQHF	TGCAGCGTTGGGGGGGTTCAAGCCAATCAGCCCCAGCATTTT